This T cell receptor beta chain is from a study of T cell changes during pregnancy in multiple sclerosis (dated by TCRdb to about 2019). For the study in its entirety: In women with multiple sclerosis, the researchers looked at how the T cell repertoire shifted as pregnancy progressed.

V drops 0 bases and J drops 2 bases, leaving 8 bases in between. Based on the germline V gene, the CDR1 and CDR2 sequences are MNHEY and SVGAGI. Reading from cysteine to phenylalanine, the CDR3 counts 15 amino acids. The sequence is cut down to CDR3 DNA, 45 bases in frame from base 1. Libraries were built with the immunoSEQ multiplex PCR assay. What TCRdb holds here is the immuneACCESS table cut down to in-frame rearrangements. Part of the clones is not present; checked against another copy, under half of the missing clones reflect an unresolved V gene, and the others are unexplained. The sample table shows around 100,000 clones, and about 90% are seen once. Together, the top ten hold roughly 0.88% of the sample. As to this clone: What antigen it recognizes has not been identified. No clone much larger than this one lies a single base away; base qualities are absent.

The TCR comes from a female donor with multiple sclerosis, enrolled in a pregnancy study. The chain joins TRBV6-5 to TRBJ1-3; the D gene remains uncertain. Sequencing was performed on peripheral blood, taken after pregnancy. The CDR3 amino acid sequence is: CASSYSNGPGNTIYF. The DNA reads TGTGCCAGCAGTTACTCGAATGGCCCTGGAAACACCATATATTTT.